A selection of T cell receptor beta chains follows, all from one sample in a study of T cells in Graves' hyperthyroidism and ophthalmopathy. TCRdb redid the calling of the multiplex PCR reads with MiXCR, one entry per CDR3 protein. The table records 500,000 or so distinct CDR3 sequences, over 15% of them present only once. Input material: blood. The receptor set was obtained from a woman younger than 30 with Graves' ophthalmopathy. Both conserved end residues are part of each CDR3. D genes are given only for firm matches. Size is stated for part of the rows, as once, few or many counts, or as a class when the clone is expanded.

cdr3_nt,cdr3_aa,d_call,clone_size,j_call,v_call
TGTGCCAGCACCCTAGGGGCAGGGGGCGTAGTGGCTTTCTTT,CASTLGAGGVVAFF,TRBD1,few,TRBJ1-1,TRBV6-1
TGCAGTGCTAGAGATCGGAATGAGCAGTTCTTC,CSARDRNEQFF,NA,many,TRBJ2-1,TRBV20-1
TGTGCCTGGGCCGGGACTAGCGGAAGAAAGCAGTACTTC,CAWAGTSGRKQYF,TRBD2,many,TRBJ2-7,TRBV30
TGTGCCAGCAGCTTGATGACTAGCGGGGGGAAGACCCAGTACTTC,CASSLMTSGGKTQYF,TRBD2,NA,TRBJ2-5,TRBV5-5
TGTGCCAGCAGCCCGGGGGACAGGACTCATAGCAATCAACCCCAGCATTTT,CASSPGDRTHSNQPQHF,TRBD1,NA,TRBJ1-5,TRBV12-3/TRBV12-4
TGTGCCAGCAGTTTTGACAGGGAGGTCGCCTACGAGCAGTACTTC,CASSFDREVAYEQYF,NA,many,TRBJ2-7,TRBV6-2/TRBV6-3
TGTGCCAGCAGCTTAGAGGCAGGGGGCGGAGATACGCAGTATTTT,CASSLEAGGGDTQYF,TRBD1,many,TRBJ2-3,TRBV7-2
TGTGCCAGCAGCTTGGAGGTTGGCGACACTGAAGCTTTCTTT,CASSLEVGDTEAFF,NA,few,TRBJ1-1,TRBV7-3
TGCGCCAGCAGCCCAGTTAAGGGAGGGGTTTTAGGTCAGCCCCAGCATTTT,CASSPVKGGVLGQPQHF,NA,few,TRBJ1-5,TRBV4-1
TGTGCCAGCAGTTTACGGGACAGGGGCCTAGTCTCTGGAAACACCATATATTTT,CASSLRDRGLVSGNTIYF,TRBD1,NA,TRBJ1-3,TRBV12-3/TRBV12-4
TGCAGTGCTAGAGAGGGGTTGGGGGCCCTAGGAGGGGAGCAGTTCTTC,CSAREGLGALGGEQFF,NA,NA,TRBJ2-1,TRBV20-1
TGTGCCAGCAGTTACTCTAGGGGCATGGATACGCAGTATTTT,CASSYSRGMDTQYF,NA,few,TRBJ2-3,TRBV6-2/TRBV6-3
TGTGCCTGGAGTAGGGCAGCTGCTGAAGCTTTCTTT,CAWSRAAAEAFF,NA,many,TRBJ1-1,TRBV30
TGTGCCAGCTCACCAAGGGGCGGGGGCAGAAATCGCGAGCAGTACTTC,CASSPRGGGRNREQYF,NA,NA,TRBJ2-7,TRBV18
TGTGCCAGCAGCCCCGGACAGGCGAACACTGAAGCTTTCTTT,CASSPGQANTEAFF,TRBD1,many,TRBJ1-1,TRBV18
TGTGCCAGCACTCCCCGGGCGGGGATAATGAATTCACCCCTCCACTTT,CASTPRAGIMNSPLHF,NA,many,TRBJ1-6,TRBV27
TGTGCCAGCAGCAATCGACAGGGGACAGACGAGCAGTACTTC,CASSNRQGTDEQYF,TRBD1,NA,TRBJ2-7,TRBV7-2
TGTGCCAGCAGCACTCACAGGGGAGGGGAGCAGTACTTC,CASSTHRGGEQYF,NA,many,TRBJ2-7,TRBV7-3
TGTGCCAGCAGAGCTCCGGGACTGACAAACTATGGCTACACCTTC,CASRAPGLTNYGYTF,NA,many,TRBJ1-2,TRBV6-1
TGTGCCAGCAGCTCGGGCAGGGGGAACGAGCAGTACTTC,CASSSGRGNEQYF,TRBD1,NA,TRBJ2-7,TRBV5-4
TGCGCCAGCAGCTTGGAGGGACAGGGCCCAGATACGCAGTATTTT,CASSLEGQGPDTQYF,TRBD1,many,TRBJ2-3,TRBV5-1
TGTGCCAGCAGTTTTTTGGACAGCTACGAGCAGTACTTC,CASSFLDSYEQYF,NA,NA,TRBJ2-7,TRBV28
TGTGCCAGCAGCGTTGGAGGTGGGGGCAATCAGCCCCAGCATTTT,CASSVGGGGNQPQHF,NA,few,TRBJ1-5,TRBV7-9
TGTGCCAGCAGTTTAGGCGGGACCAACTACGAGCAGTACTTC,CASSLGGTNYEQYF,NA,many,TRBJ2-7,TRBV12-3/TRBV12-4
TGTGCCAGTAGTTCCACGACAGGGGTCTATGGCTACACCTTC,CASSSTTGVYGYTF,TRBD1,NA,TRBJ1-2,TRBV19
TGTGCCAGTAGGGAGGACAGGGTCCGTGATCGGGAGCTGTTTTTT,CASREDRVRDRELFF,TRBD1,few,TRBJ2-2,TRBV19
TGTGCCAGCAGCCGAGTAGATCAGGGGGCGTTTAGGGGTGAAAAACTGTTTTTT,CASSRVDQGAFRGEKLFF,TRBD1,few,TRBJ1-4,TRBV5-5
TGTGCCAGCAGTGAAGTAGCGGGATCCGGGGAGCTGTTTTTT,CASSEVAGSGELFF,TRBD2,many,TRBJ2-2,TRBV2
TGTGCCAGCAGTCACCATAGCGGGGGGGTGTCGACAGATACGCAGTATTTT,CASSHHSGGVSTDTQYF,TRBD2,many,TRBJ2-3,TRBV7-8
TGTGCCAGCAGCTTGAGGTGGGGGTTGGACGGAAACACCATATATTTT,CASSLRWGLDGNTIYF,NA,few,TRBJ1-3,TRBV5-5